The T cell receptor beta chain described here comes from a study of T cells in Graves' hyperthyroidism and ophthalmopathy. Exclusion of patients followed from uncontrolled infection, other autoimmune disease, pregnancy or lactation. Orbital computed tomography and thyroid ultrasound, together with serum TRAb and thyroxine and clinical symptoms, were used for diagnoses. The PBMCs studied were ones that came from about 10 ml fresh peripheral blood. Using RNA transcripts as the source, TCR beta CDR3 regions were amplified. When the TCR CDR3 underwent first-round RT-PCR, the HTBI primer set was used. MiXCR was run by TCRdb on the multiplex PCR reads, yielding one entry per CDR3 protein. The data show around 390,000 distinct CDR3 sequences, with about 15% seen just once and around 20% held by the top ten. Per germline, CDR1 MGHDK and CDR2 SYGVNS. The CDR3 covers 11 residues. Trimming removed 4 bases from V and 7 bases from J; junction bases left unmatched: 1.

The sequenced sample was blood. J is TRBJ2-7 and V is TRBV25-1, with TRBD2 matching 7 bases. The sequence was obtained from a woman in her twenties or thirties with Graves' ophthalmopathy. This chain's CDR3 is CASSGGGEQYF. As DNA, the CDR3 is TGTGCCAGCAGTGGGGGGGGTGAGCAGTACTTC.